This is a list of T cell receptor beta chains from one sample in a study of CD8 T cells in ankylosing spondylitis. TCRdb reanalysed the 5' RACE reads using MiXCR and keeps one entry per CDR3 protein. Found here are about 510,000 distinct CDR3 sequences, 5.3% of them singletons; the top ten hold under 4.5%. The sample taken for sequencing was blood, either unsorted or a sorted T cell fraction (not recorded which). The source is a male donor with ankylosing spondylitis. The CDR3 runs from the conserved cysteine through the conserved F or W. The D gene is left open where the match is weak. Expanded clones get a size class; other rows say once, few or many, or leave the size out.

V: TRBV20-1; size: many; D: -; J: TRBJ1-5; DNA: TGCAGTGCTAGTGGGACTGGGAGCAATCAGCCCCAGCATTTT; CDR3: CSASGTGSNQPQHF
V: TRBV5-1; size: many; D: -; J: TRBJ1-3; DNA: TGCGCCAGCAGCGAAGTTATCTCTGGAAACACCATATATTTT; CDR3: CASSEVISGNTIYF
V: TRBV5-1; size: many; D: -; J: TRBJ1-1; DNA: TGCGCCAGCAGCCTAAGACAAGACTTAATGAACACTGAAGCTTTCTTT; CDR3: CASSLRQDLMNTEAFF
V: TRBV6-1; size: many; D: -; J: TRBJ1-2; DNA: TGTGCCAGCAACCTGGGACTTTTTAACTATGGCTACACCTTC; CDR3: CASNLGLFNYGYTF
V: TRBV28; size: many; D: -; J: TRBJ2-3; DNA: TGTGCCAGCAGCCGTAGGGCAGGGAGCGCTACGCAGTATTTT; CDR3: CASSRRAGSATQYF
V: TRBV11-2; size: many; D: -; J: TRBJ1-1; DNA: TGTGCCAGCAGCTTAGTCCGCTACACTGAAGCTTTCTTT; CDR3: CASSLVRYTEAFF
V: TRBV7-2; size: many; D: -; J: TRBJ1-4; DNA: TGTGCCAGCAGCTTATCCGGACCGGGACAAGCTTATGAAAAACTGTTTTTT; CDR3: CASSLSGPGQAYEKLFF
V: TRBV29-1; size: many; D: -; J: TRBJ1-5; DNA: TGCAGCGTCGGGACGGGAACGGAGCCCCAGCATTTT; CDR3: CSVGTGTEPQHF
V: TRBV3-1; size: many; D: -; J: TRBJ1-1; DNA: TGTGCCAGCAGTCAAGCACTCAACACTGAAGCTTTCTTT; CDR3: CASSQALNTEAFF
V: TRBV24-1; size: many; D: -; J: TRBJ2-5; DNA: TGTGCCACCAGTGATTTTGGGGGGCAAGAGACCCAGTACTTC; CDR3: CATSDFGGQETQYF
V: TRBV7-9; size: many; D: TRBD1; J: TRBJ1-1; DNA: TGTGCCAGCAGGCCCCAGGGGGGCACTGAAGCTTTCTTT; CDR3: CASRPQGGTEAFF
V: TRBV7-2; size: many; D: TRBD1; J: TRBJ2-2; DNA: TGTGCCAGCAGTCCCTCAATGGACAGGGCGGGAACCGGGGAGCTGTTTTTT; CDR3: CASSPSMDRAGTGELFF
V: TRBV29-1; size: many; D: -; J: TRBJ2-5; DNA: TGCAGCGTTGAGGGCCAGGACCAAGAGACCCAGTACTTC; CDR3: CSVEGQDQETQYF
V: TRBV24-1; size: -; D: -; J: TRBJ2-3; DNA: TGTGCCACCAGTGATCGGGACACAGATACGCAGTATTTT; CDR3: CATSDRDTDTQYF
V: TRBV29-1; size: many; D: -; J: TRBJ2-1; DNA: TGCAGCGTTGAAGATCTCCCAGGTAGCTCCTACAATGAGCAGTTCTTC; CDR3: CSVEDLPGSSYNEQFF
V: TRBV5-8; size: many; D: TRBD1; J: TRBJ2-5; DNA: TGTGCCAGCAGCTTACTCTGGGGCCTCGGACAGGAAGAGACCCAGTACTTC; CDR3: CASSLLWGLGQEETQYF
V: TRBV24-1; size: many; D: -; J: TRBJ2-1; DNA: TGTGCCACCAGTGGGGTAACTACCAATGAGCAGTTCTTC; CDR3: CATSGVTTNEQFF
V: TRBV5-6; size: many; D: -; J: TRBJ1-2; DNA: TGTGCCAGCAGCTTAGCAGCGCAACCTTATGGCTACACCTTC; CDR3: CASSLAAQPYGYTF
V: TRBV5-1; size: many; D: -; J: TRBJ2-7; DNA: TGCGCCAGCAGCTTGGATCTTAACTCCTACGAGCAGTACTTC; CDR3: CASSLDLNSYEQYF
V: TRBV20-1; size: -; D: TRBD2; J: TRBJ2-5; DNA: TGCAGTGCTAGACCCTGGGGGGGGACCCAGTACTTC; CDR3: CSARPWGGTQYF
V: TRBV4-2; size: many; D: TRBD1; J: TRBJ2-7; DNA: TGTGCCAGCAGCCAAGATGATGCGAGGACAGGTCCCTACGAGCAGTACTTC; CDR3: CASSQDDARTGPYEQYF
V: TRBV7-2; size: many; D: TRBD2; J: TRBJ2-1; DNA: TGTGCCAGCAGCTCCCGGACTAGCGGGTTCTACAATGAGCAGTTCTTC; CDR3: CASSSRTSGFYNEQFF